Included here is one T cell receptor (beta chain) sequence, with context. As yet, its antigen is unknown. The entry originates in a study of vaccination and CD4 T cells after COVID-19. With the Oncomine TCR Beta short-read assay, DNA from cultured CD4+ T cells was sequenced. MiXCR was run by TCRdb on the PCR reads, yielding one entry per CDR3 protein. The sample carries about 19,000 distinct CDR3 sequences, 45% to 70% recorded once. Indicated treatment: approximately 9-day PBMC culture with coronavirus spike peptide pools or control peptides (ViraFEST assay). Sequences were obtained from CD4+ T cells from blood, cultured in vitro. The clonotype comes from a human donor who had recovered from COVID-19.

CDR3 protein: CASSGNSPLHF. For the CDR3, the DNA is TGTGCCAGCAGTGGCAATTCACCCCTCCACTTT. V usage is TRBV27 and J usage is TRBJ1-6, with unresolved D. This CDR3 is 11 amino acids long. Trimming removed 5 bases from V and 7 bases from J, with 3 bases in between. Germline V CDR1 and CDR2: MNHEY, SMNVEV (reference sequence).